This T cell receptor beta chain was retrieved from a study of tumor-infiltrating lymphocytes in primary liver carcinoma. The overall study: The study obtained roughly 3.5 to 7.13 million productive TCRbeta reads per sample, similar across tissue types.

With a constant-region primer, TCR beta cDNA was made from approximately 520 ng of total RNA. Researchers made the TCR beta libraries by running three nested multiplex PCR rounds with slightly modified ARM-PCR. The study ran its first two PCR rounds for 9 to 10 cycles each, using TRBV1-TRBV30 forward primers and a C-beta reverse primer. From the multiplex PCR reads, TCRdb called clonotypes with MiXCR, one entry per CDR3 protein. The profile shows fewer than 400,000 distinct CDR3 sequences, 50% to 70% of them singletons. This clonotype was seen ten or more times. In addition to blood RNA drawn from unsorted whole blood, germline DNA was extracted. The J segment lost 2 bases and the V segment lost 5 bases, leaving 9 bases of the junction unmatched. CDR3 length equals 16 residues. Germline V gene data show CDR1 as MNHEY and CDR2 as SVGEGT.

The clonotype was recovered from a man aged 35-49 years with primary liver carcinoma and hepatitis B virus infection. The genes are TRBV6-2 or TRBV6-3 and TRBJ2-7, with 10 bases aligning to TRBD2. Sequencing was performed on peripheral blood. Here the CDR3 reads CASSLLRTSGTYEQYF. The CDR3 DNA is TGTGCCAGCAGTCTCTTACGGACTAGCGGCACCTACGAGCAGTACTTC.